These 31 T cell receptor beta chains were sequenced from one sample in a study of shared clonotypes between healthy human individuals. CD8 cells classed as naive were CD45RO-negative and positively selected for CCR7, excluding terminally differentiated effector memory CD45RA+ cells. Libraries were prepared by immunoSEQ multiplex PCR; TCRdb keeps only in-frame clonotypes and omits some of them. Among about 2.1 million clones, 80% to 95% were seen once, and the ten largest hold around 1.7%. The sequenced material came from naive CD8+ T cells from PBMCs. The receptors derive from a man aged 18 to 30 in good health. Some clones in this sample may be carry-over from other donors' samples.

The chain links TRBV7-9 to TRBJ2-7; possibly TRBD1 for D (6 bases). The CDR3 consists of 15 residues. V shed 7 bases and J shed 0 bases, with 16 bases lying between them. The V gene's germline CDR1 is SEHNR and CDR2 FQNEAQ (reference sequence). The CDR3 loop reads CASMRTDVHSYEQYF. In DNA form, the CDR3 reads TGTGCCAGCATGAGGACAGACGTACACTCCTACGAGCAGTACTTC.

The chain employs TRBV7-9 and TRBJ2-7; no clear D. V shed 3 bases and J shed 0 bases, with 12 bases lying between them. In germline, CDR1 is SEHNR, CDR2 FQNEAQ (reference sequence). The length of the CDR3 is 15 residues. The CDR3 DNA reads as TGTGCCAGCAGCTTGTATCAGGATCGCTCCTACGAGCAGTACTTC. It yields the protein CASSLYQDRSYEQYF.

This sequence joins TRBV5-6 and TRBJ2-7; tentative D call: TRBD2 (6 bases). Germline CDR1 SGHDT, CDR2 YYEEEE. The CDR3 is 14 residues long. V was cut by 4 bases and J by 3 bases, with 14 bases left in between. The CDR3 DNA reads as TGTGCCAGCAGCCCCGGGACTCTCCACTACGAGCAGTACTTC. Translation gives CASSPGTLHYEQYF.

The chain joins TRBV11-1 to TRBJ2-7, with 12 positions matching TRBD2. Germline trimming cut 5 bases from V and 0 bases from J; bases unmatched to any gene: 5. Germline CDR1 reads SGHAT; CDR2 reads FQDESV (reference sequence). The CDR3 sequence is 16 residues long. CDR3 in DNA: TGTGCCAGCAGCCGAGGACTAGCGGGGAGCTCCTACGAGCAGTACTTC. Protein product: CASSRGLAGSSYEQYF. The full variable domain, with the rest looked up from reference TRBV11-1 and TRBJ2-7, is EAEVAQSPRYKITEKSQAVAFWCDPISGHATLYWYRQILGQGPELLVQFQDESVVDDSQLPKDRFSAERLKGVDSTLKIQPAELGDSAMYLCASSRGLAGSSYEQYFGPGTRLTVT.

The chain links TRBV29-1 to TRBJ2-1, with D uncertain. Trimming removed 3 bases at V and 5 bases at J, with 11 bases between. Germline CDR1 is SQVTM and CDR2 is ANQGSEA. The CDR3 is 13 residues long. The CDR3, as DNA: TGCAGCGTTGATCCGGTGGCAGACAATGAGCAGTTCTTC. Amino acid sequence: CSVDPVADNEQFF.

This clone is a singleton in its sample. The chain carries TRBV27 and TRBJ2-4, with D possibly being TRBD1 (6 bases). Trimming cost V 7 bases and J 0 bases, with 7 bases left between them. From germline, CDR1 is MNHEY and CDR2 SMNVEV (reference sequence). There are 13 residues in the CDR3. CDR3 loop: CASKGVAKNIQYF. CDR3 DNA sequence: TGTGCCAGCAAGGGGGTAGCCAAAAACATTCAGTACTTC.

The genes are TRBV29-1 and TRBJ2-7, with TRBD2 identical over 8 bases. CDR3 size: 13 residues. Unmatched junction bases numbered 9, after V lost 5 bases and J lost 6 bases. Germline CDR1 and CDR2: SQVTM and ANQGSEA. CDR3 nucleotide sequence: TGCAGCGTTCGAGCGGGAGAAATGGGCGAGCAGTACTTC. Amino acids: CSVRAGEMGEQYF.

The chain recombines TRBV7-9 with TRBJ1-3; no clear D gene. V lost 5 bases, J lost 9 bases, and 8 bases lay in between. In germline, CDR1 is SEHNR, CDR2 FQNEAQ (reference sequence). This CDR3 has 11 residues. The CDR3 coding sequence is TGTGCCAGCAGCGGTAAGAGCACCATATATTTT. It encodes CASSGKSTIYF. Full variable domain (missing parts from reference TRBV7-9 and TRBJ1-3): DTGVSQNPRHKITKRGQNVTFRCDPISEHNRLYWYRQTLGQGPEFLTYFQNEAQLEKSRLLSDRFSAERPKGSFSTLEIQRTEQGDSAMYLCASSGKSTIYFGEGSWLTVV.

Turning to this clone: Different DNA sequences within this sample yield the same CDR3. Here the CDR3 DNA reads TGTGCCAGCAGCCCCGGTACAGATACGCAGTATTTT. Translation gives CASSPGTDTQYF. This chain uses TRBV9 with TRBJ2-3, with D unclear. The CDR3 sequence is 12 residues long. Deletions cut 4 bases from V and 3 bases from J, with 6 bases between. Germline V gene sequence: CDR1 SGDLS, CDR2 YYNGEE.

This chain joins TRBV5-6 and TRBJ2-7, with 7 bases aligning to TRBD1. With 5 bases clipped from V and 5 bases from J, the junction kept 10 bases outside the gene matches. Germline V gene lookup returns CDR1 SGHDT and CDR2 YYEEEE. The CDR3 has 14 amino acids. As DNA, the CDR3 is TGTGCCAGCAGTAAGATGACAGGGCCTAACGAGCAGTACTTC. Its translation is CASSKMTGPNEQYF.

The chain has TRBV27 and TRBJ1-1, with no clear D. V shed 4 bases and J shed 2 bases, with 8 bases lying between them. Germline V lookup: CDR1 MNHEY, CDR2 SMNVEV (reference sequence). This CDR3 contains 13 residues. CDR3 nucleotides: TGTGCCAGCAGTTCCTCGTCCAACACTGAAGCTTTCTTT. It codes for CASSSSSNTEAFF.

This chain connects TRBV10-3 to TRBJ2-7, with D hard to call. CDR1 is ENHRY, CDR2 SYGVKD, per germline. CDR3 size: 13 residues. V was shortened by 0 bases and J by 1 base, with 4 bases between the two germline ends. The DNA for the CDR3 is TGTGCCATCAGTGAGTCTATTTCCTACGAGCAGTACTTC. Protein sequence: CAISESISYEQYF.

The chain joins TRBV4-2 to TRBJ1-4; D unclear. Deletions cut 0 bases from V and 6 bases from J, with 5 bases between. Germline assignment: CDR1 LGHNA and CDR2 YNFKEQ. The length of the CDR3 is 13 residues. The CDR3 DNA reads TGTGCCAGCAGCCAAGATGGCGATGAAAAACTGTTTTTT. As protein: CASSQDGDEKLFF.

The rearrangement links TRBV16 to TRBJ2-1; no definite D call. V was shortened by 2 bases and J by 5 bases, with 16 bases between the two germline ends. This CDR3 is 16 amino acids long. Germline V gene lookup returns CDR1 KGHSY and CDR2 FQNENV. CDR3: CASSQGPRTSHNEQFF. The CDR3 DNA is TGTGCCAGCAGCCAAGGACCCCGTACGTCCCACAATGAGCAGTTCTTC.

The J gene is TRBJ2-5, the V gene TRBV11-2; the D call may be TRBD1 or TRBD2 (6 bases each). This CDR3 is 17 amino acids long. Trimming pared 2 bases from V and 0 bases from J, leaving 16 bases between. The V gene's germline CDR1 is SGHAT and CDR2 FQNNGV. Written as DNA, the CDR3 is TGTGCCAGCAGCTTATGGAGGGACAAAAAGTACCAAGAGACCCAGTACTTC. Residues: CASSLWRDKKYQETQYF.

The rearrangement joins TRBV9 to TRBJ2-1; D unresolved. V was shortened by 4 bases and J by 4 bases, with 12 bases between the two germline ends. Germline CDR1 reads SGDLS; CDR2 reads YYNGEE. There are 14 residues in the CDR3. The CDR3, as DNA: TGTGCCAGCAGCCGGGTGGGTCCGTACAATGAGCAGTTCTTC. It is translated as CASSRVGPYNEQFF.

V gene TRBV9 combines with J gene TRBJ2-7, with a possible D match to TRBD2 (5 bases). This CDR3 contains 15 residues. Per the germline V gene, CDR1 is SGDLS and CDR2 is YYNGEE. Trimming removed 0 bases from V and 5 bases from J, with 15 bases in between. The CDR3 loop is CASSVGGGMRDEQYF. The DNA for the CDR3 is TGTGCCAGCAGCGTAGGGGGTGGGATGAGGGACGAGCAGTACTTC.

The rearrangement links TRBV12-5 to TRBJ1-5; no reliable D call. Germline V CDR1 and CDR2: LGHNT, FRNRAP. The CDR3 is 12 residues long. Trimming removed 7 bases at V and 3 bases at J, with 7 bases between. The CDR3 bases are TGTGCTAGTGCCAACCCCAATCAGCCCCAGCATTTT. This translates into CASANPNQPQHF. Full variable domain (rest looked up from reference TRBV12-5 and TRBJ1-5): DARVTQTPRHKVTEMGQEVTMRCQPILGHNTVFWYRQTMMQGLELLAYFRNRAPLDDSGMPKDRFSAEMPDATLATLKIQPSEPRDSAVYFCASANPNQPQHFGDGTRLSIL.

With respect to this clone: Other DNA sequences in this specimen translate into the identical CDR3. V usage is TRBV9 and J usage is TRBJ1-2, with 9 bases lining up with TRBD1. This CDR3 has 14 residues. V lost 2 bases to trimming and J lost 4 bases; unmatched junction nucleotides: 3. Germline values: CDR1 SGDLS, CDR2 YYNGEE. CDR3 loop: CASSVGQGRYGYTF. CDR3 bases: TGTGCCAGCAGCGTGGGACAGGGCCGCTATGGCTACACCTTC.

This rearrangement joins TRBV7-9 to TRBJ2-1; 10 bases line up with TRBD2. With 0 bases clipped from V and 8 bases from J, the junction kept 7 bases outside the gene matches. Germline V gene data show CDR1 as SEHNR and CDR2 as FQNEAQ (reference sequence). CDR3 length equals 16 residues. CDR3 nucleotides: TGTGCCAGCAGCTTAGCTCCTAGCGGGAGTTTGGATGAGCAGTTCTTC. This encodes CASSLAPSGSLDEQFF.

The chain combines TRBV6-5 with TRBJ2-3; 10 bases are shared with TRBD2. Germline CDR1 reads MNHEY; CDR2 reads SVGAGI. The CDR3 has 14 amino acids. V shed 8 bases and J 0 bases; nucleotides not matched to a gene: 2. The DNA of the CDR3 is TGTGCCAGCGGGGGACTAGCGAGCACAGATACGCAGTATTTT. Its protein product is CASGGLASTDTQYF.

The chain carries TRBV28 and TRBJ1-5; 7 positions match TRBD1. The trim removed 5 bases at V and 6 bases at J, leaving 7 bases unmatched. Germline CDR1 and CDR2: MDHEN and SYDVKM. The CDR3 has 14 amino acids. The CDR3 spells CASSVGRGSQPQHF. CDR3 DNA: TGTGCCAGCAGTGTGGGCAGGGGGAGTCAGCCCCAGCATTTT.

The chain has TRBV7-9 and TRBJ2-6; 10 bases are a match to TRBD2. This CDR3 comprises 18 residues. The V gene end was trimmed by 4 bases and the J gene end by 0 bases; junction bases not matched to a gene: 6. Germline V gene sequence: CDR1 SEHNR, CDR2 FQNEAQ (reference sequence). Here the CDR3 DNA reads TGTGCCAGCAGCTCGCTACTAGCGGGGCCCTCTGGGGCCAACGTCCTGACTTTC. Residues: CASSSLLAGPSGANVLTF.

A note on this clone: One end of the junction varies from germline; a read error may be responsible. The gene calls are TRBV27 and TRBJ2-7; D not resolved. The V gene's germline CDR1 is MNHEY and CDR2 SMNVEV (reference sequence). The CDR3 runs to 13 residues. Here the CDR3 DNA reads TGTACCAGCAGCCCGATTAGCTCCTACGAGCAGTACTTC. It specifies CTSSPISSYEQYF.

The chain links TRBV19 to TRBJ1-1; D unclear. The CDR3 sequence is 11 residues long. Germline assignment: CDR1 LNHDA and CDR2 SQIVND (reference sequence). The V and J ends lost 6 bases and 8 bases respectively, with 10 bases between them. The CDR3 region has the DNA TGTGCCAGTAGCCTCTTAAACGAAGCTTTCTTT. Protein sequence: CASSLLNEAFF.

This chain links TRBV28 with TRBJ1-5, with a tentative D call TRBD1 (6 bases). Trimming pared 2 bases from V and 5 bases from J, leaving 22 bases between. This CDR3 has 18 residues. Germline V gene lookup returns CDR1 MDHEN and CDR2 SYDVKM. CDR3 coding DNA: TGTGCCAGCAGTTTAAACTTTGTTGGGAAAAACAGGGATCAGCCCCAGCATTTT. Its protein is CASSLNFVGKNRDQPQHF.

The genes are TRBV29-1 and TRBJ1-1; TRBD1 agrees at 9 bases. The CDR3 spans 13 residues. J was trimmed by 11 bases and V by 7 bases; bases with no gene match: 14. The germline gives CDR1 SQVTM, CDR2 ANQGSEA. CDR3 loop: CSACPGTGNLAFF. DNA of the CDR3: TGCAGCGCTTGCCCCGGGACAGGGAATCTGGCTTTCTTT.

The V gene is TRBV20-1, the J gene TRBJ2-7; TRBD1 might be the D (5 bases). V lost 5 bases, J lost 7 bases, and 12 bases lay in between. The CDR3 is 11 residues long. Per the germline V gene, CDR1 is DFQATT and CDR2 is SNEGSKA (reference sequence). CDR3 coding DNA: TGCAGTGCTCGACAGATTGGGGAGCAGTACTTC. This translates into CSARQIGEQYF.

This rearrangement joins TRBV7-9 to TRBJ2-7; 9 bases line up with TRBD1. V shed 5 bases and J 2 bases; nucleotides not matched to a gene: 10. CDR1 is SEHNR, CDR2 FQNEAQ, per germline (reference sequence). This CDR3 region has 16 residues. This chain's CDR3 is CASSPRDRETPYEQYF. CDR3 nucleotide sequence: TGTGCCAGCAGCCCCCGGGACAGGGAAACCCCCTACGAGCAGTACTTC.

Concerning this clone itself: Other DNA sequences within the sample encode an identical CDR3. The V and J genes are TRBV30 and TRBJ2-7; possibly TRBD1 for D (5 bases). The CDR3 consists of 11 residues. Trimming pared 0 bases from V and 7 bases from J, leaving 7 bases between. The germline gives CDR1 GTSNPN, CDR2 SVGIG (reference sequence). CDR3 amino acids: CAWSVGVEQYF. The CDR3 DNA reads as TGTGCCTGGAGTGTAGGGGTGGAGCAGTACTTC.

With respect to this clone: The same CDR3 is also encoded by other DNA sequences in this sample. The genes are TRBV5-5 and TRBJ2-7, with no clear D. Germline assignment: CDR1 SGHKS and CDR2 YYEKEE (reference sequence). The CDR3 has 13 residues. The germline V and J ends were trimmed by 0 bases and 2 bases, with 6 bases remaining between them. For the CDR3, the DNA is TGTGCCAGCAGCTTGGCTGCCCCCTACGAGCAGTACTTC. This translates into CASSLAAPYEQYF. Looking up the rest from reference TRBV5-5 and TRBJ2-7 gives the full variable domain: DAGVTQSPTHLIKTRGQQVTLRCSPISGHKSVSWYQQVLGQGPQFIFQYYEKEERGRGNFPDRFSARQFPNYSSELNVNALLLGDSALYLCASSLAAPYEQYFGPGTRLTVT.